One sample yielded the 22 T cell receptor beta chains listed below, sequenced in a study of T-cell reconstitution after alpha-beta-depleted transplantation in children. The TCRbeta library incorporated unique molecular identifiers. Via MiXCR, TCRdb re-called the PCR reads, giving one row per CDR3 protein. The sample records some 220,000 distinct CDR3 sequences, 8.5% to 10% being singletons. The specimen comprised PBMCs from the stem cell graft donor, sampled from the stem cell graft. The receptors were sampled from a human donor who donated a stem cell graft to a child with acute lymphoblastic leukemia.

This clonotype showed up just a few times. The chain combines TRBV5-1 with TRBJ2-1; D is unresolved. V was clipped by 3 bases and J by 1 base, with 14 bases between them. CDR3 length: 16 amino acids. Germline V CDR1 and CDR2: SGHRS, YFSETQ. CDR3 protein: CASSSEYTSSYNEQFF. CDR3 nucleotides: TGCGCCAGCAGCTCCGAATATACTTCATCCTACAATGAGCAGTTCTTC.

This clonotype has ten or more counts. The rearrangement links TRBV20-1 to TRBJ2-7, with 8 bases identical to TRBD1. The CDR3 covers 14 residues. Germline trimming cut 6 bases from V and 3 bases from J; bases unmatched to any gene: 10. Germline-derived CDR1 and CDR2 are DFQATT and SNEGSKA (reference sequence). In DNA form, the CDR3 reads TGCAGTGCGATCACTGCAGGGGGCCGCTACGAGCAGTACTTC. This gives the protein CSAITAGGRYEQYF.

There are many counts of this clonotype. V gene TRBV24-1 combines with J gene TRBJ1-4, with D possibly matching TRBD1 (6 bases). Germline V gene lookup returns CDR1 KGHDR and CDR2 SFDVKD. This CDR3 has 14 residues. With 4 bases removed from V and 6 bases from J, the gap between germline ends came to 11 bases. In DNA, the CDR3 is TGTGCCACCAGTGAACAGGGCGGGGATGAAAAACTGTTTTTT. It yields the protein CATSEQGGDEKLFF.

J is TRBJ1-2 and V is TRBV6-1; 9 positions agree with TRBD1. V lost 8 bases and J lost 6; bases outside the gene matches: 7. CDR1 MNHNS and CDR2 SASEGT come from the germline V gene. CDR3 size: 13 residues. The CDR3 reads CASGGQGRDGYTF. The CDR3 bases are TGTGCCAGCGGAGGACAGGGGAGGGATGGCTACACCTTC.

The chain has TRBV20-1 and TRBJ2-3, with TRBD2 matching over 11 bases. CDR3 length: 15 residues. V lost 0 bases, J lost 1 base, and 0 bases stayed unmatched. The germline V gene has CDR1 DFQATT and CDR2 SNEGSKA (reference sequence). The CDR3 DNA is TGCAGTGCTAGAGAACTAGCGGGGGGCACAGATACGCAGTATTTT. Translated: CSARELAGGTDTQYF.

This clonotype has ten or more counts. The chain joins TRBV4-1 to TRBJ2-3; D may be TRBD2 (5 bases). Germline loops: CDR1 MGHRA, CDR2 YSYEKL. Trimming left V 4 bases short and J 4 bases short, with 15 bases between. This CDR3 contains 15 residues. The CDR3 spells CASSLGGLTADTQYF. For the CDR3, the DNA is TGCGCCAGCAGCCTTGGAGGACTCACAGCAGATACGCAGTATTTT.

This clonotype appeared many times. The V gene is TRBV5-1, the J gene TRBJ2-3; D not certain. Germline lookup yields CDR1 SGHRS and CDR2 YFSETQ. Trimming removed 0 bases at V and 2 bases at J, with 10 bases between. This CDR3 region has 15 residues. The chain's CDR3 is CASSLGLLITDTQYF. The CDR3 nucleotides are TGCGCCAGCAGCTTGGGACTTCTCATCACAGATACGCAGTATTTT.

In its sample, this clonotype was seen many times. This sequence joins TRBV27 and TRBJ1-1; 7 nucleotides align to TRBD1. V lost 3 bases to trimming and J lost 1 base; unmatched junction nucleotides: 2. The CDR3 loop spans 14 amino acids. Germline V lookup: CDR1 MNHEY, CDR2 SMNVEV (reference sequence). CDR3 DNA: TGTGCCAGCAGTTTGACAGGGCGGAACACTGAAGCTTTCTTT. This encodes CASSLTGRNTEAFF.

This clonotype was detected only a few times. The chain combines TRBV6-1 with TRBJ2-1, with a possible D match to TRBD2 (5 bases). Germline lookup yields CDR1 MNHNS and CDR2 SASEGT. V shed 6 bases and J shed 8 bases, with 11 bases lying between them. The CDR3 is 12 amino acids. The CDR3 region has the DNA TGTGCCAGCAGGAGGGATACGTATGAGCAGTTCTTC. This gives the protein CASRRDTYEQFF.

This clonotype was recorded many times. Germline is not matched at one junction end, which may reflect a read error. J is TRBJ2-3 and V is TRBV12-3 or TRBV12-4, with 10 bases identical to TRBD2. CDR3 length: 15 amino acids. In DNA, the CDR3 is TGTGCCAGCAGTATAGCGGGGGGAAGCACAGATACGCAGTATTTT. This encodes CASSIAGGSTDTQYF.

This clonotype was detected only a few times. V usage is TRBV19 and J usage is TRBJ2-1; 10 nucleotides align to TRBD1. CDR3 size: 13 residues. V shed 7 bases, J shed 8 bases, and the junction held 5 bases outside the gene matches. Germline V gene lookup returns CDR1 LNHDA and CDR2 SQIVND (reference sequence). The CDR3 is CASNRDRGYEQFF. CDR3 sequence (DNA): TGTGCCAGTAATCGGGACAGGGGTTATGAGCAGTTCTTC.

This clonotype was found once. Written as DNA, the CDR3 is TGTGCCAGCTCACCCGGGGACAGGAGCACAGATACGCAGTATTTT. This encodes CASSPGDRSTDTQYF. This sequence joins TRBV18 and TRBJ2-3, with 8 bases that match TRBD1. In germline, CDR1 is KGHSH, CDR2 LQKENI. V was pared by 3 bases and J by 0 bases, with 2 bases of the junction left unmatched. The CDR3 consists of 15 residues. The full variable domain, rest sourced from reference TRBV18 and TRBJ2-3, is NAGVMQNPRHLVRRRGQEARLRCSPMKGHSHVYWYRQLPEEGLKFMVYLQKENIIDESGMPKERFSAEFPKEGPSILRIQQVVRGDSAAYFCASSPGDRSTDTQYFGPGTRLTVL.

This clonotype appeared a few times. CDR3: CASSLGQGDNGYTF. The CDR3 DNA reads as TGCGCCAGCAGCTTGGGACAGGGGGATAATGGCTACACCTTC. V is TRBV5-1 and J is TRBJ1-2; 9 bases agree with TRBD1. The J segment lost 6 bases and the V segment lost 0 bases, leaving 3 bases of the junction unmatched. The germline V gene encodes CDR1 SGHRS and CDR2 YFSETQ. The CDR3 has 14 amino acids. The variable domain in full, with the rest retrieved from reference TRBV5-1 and TRBJ1-2, is KAGVTQTPRYLIKTRGQQVTLSCSPISGHRSVSWYQQTPGQGLQFLFEYFSETQRNKGNFPGRFSGRQFSNSRSEMNVSTLELGDSALYLCASSLGQGDNGYTFGSGTRLTVV.

The J gene is TRBJ1-1, the V gene TRBV20-1; 7 bases agree with TRBD1. V shed 5 bases, J shed 1 base, and the junction held 7 bases outside the gene matches. The CDR3 loop spans 14 amino acids. Germline V lookup: CDR1 DFQATT, CDR2 SNEGSKA (reference sequence). The CDR3 reads CSAPMTGRNTEAFF. The CDR3 nucleotides read TGCAGTGCTCCGATGACAGGGCGGAACACTGAAGCTTTCTTT.

This clonotype was seen a handful of times. The V call is TRBV7-8, the J call TRBJ1-2, with D tentatively TRBD1 (6 bases). The CDR3 spans 14 residues. The germline V and J ends were trimmed by 5 bases and 1 base, with 11 bases remaining between them. Germline V gene sequence: CDR1 SGHVS, CDR2 FQNEAQ. The CDR3 reads CASSKDRINYGYTF. The DNA for the CDR3 is TGTGCCAGCAGCAAGGACAGAATTAACTATGGCTACACCTTC. The full variable domain, rest sourced from reference TRBV7-8 and TRBJ1-2, is GAGVSQSPRYKVAKRGQDVALRCDPISGHVSLFWYQQALGQGPEFLTYFQNEAQLDKSGLPSDRFFAERPEGSVSTLKIQRTQQEDSAVYLCASSKDRINYGYTFGSGTRLTVV.

This clonotype was seen at least ten times. The chain is built from TRBV7-2 and TRBJ1-2; D is unclear. Trimming pared 4 bases from V and 5 bases from J, leaving 8 bases between. Per the germline V gene, CDR1 is SGHTA and CDR2 is FQGNSA. This CDR3 has 12 residues. The CDR3 sequence: CASSSDTYGYTF. DNA of the CDR3: TGTGCCAGCAGCTCTGACACATATGGCTACACCTTC.

This clonotype was found many times. The V and J genes are TRBV5-1 and TRBJ1-1; 12 bases match TRBD1. In germline, CDR1 is SGHRS, CDR2 YFSETQ. The CDR3 is 14 residues long. V lost 4 bases to trimming and J lost 2 bases; unmatched junction nucleotides: 0. CDR3 residues: CASSGTGGNTEAFF. CDR3 nucleotide sequence: TGCGCCAGCAGCGGGACAGGGGGCAACACTGAAGCTTTCTTT.

This clonotype appeared many times. V gene TRBV7-8 combines with J gene TRBJ1-1; 8 bases map to TRBD1. CDR3 length: 14 amino acids. Germline V gene lookup returns CDR1 SGHVS and CDR2 FQNEAQ. V lost 5 bases and J lost 0; bases outside the gene matches: 2. The CDR3 sequence: CASSEDRVNTEAFF. CDR3 nucleotide sequence: TGTGCCAGCAGCGAGGACAGGGTGAACACTGAAGCTTTCTTT.

This clonotype came up many times. This sequence joins TRBV5-1 and TRBJ1-2; no clear D. Trimming removed 0 bases from V and 1 base from J, with 1 base in between. This CDR3 has 12 residues. The germline gives CDR1 SGHRS, CDR2 YFSETQ. The CDR3 DNA reads TGCGCCAGCAGCTTGGATAACTATGGCTACACCTTC. It yields the protein CASSLDNYGYTF.

This clonotype was counted at least ten times. The chain links TRBV12-3 or TRBV12-4 to TRBJ1-2; tentatively, D is TRBD1 (5 bases). CDR3 length equals 15 residues. V lost 6 bases to trimming and J lost 2 bases, with 16 bases between them. The CDR3 protein is CASSPGANSNYGYTF. In DNA, the CDR3 is TGTGCCAGCAGCCCCGGGGCCAACTCGAACTATGGCTACACCTTC.

This clonotype has ten or more counts. V usage is TRBV15 and J usage is TRBJ1-1; 7 bases line up with TRBD1. V lost 7 bases, J lost 1 base, and 9 bases stayed unmatched. The CDR3 is 15 amino acids. CDR1 is LNHNV and CDR2 is YYDKDF in the germline V gene (reference sequence). In DNA form, the CDR3 reads TGTGCCACCACAAAGGGGGCAGAGAAGAACACTGAAGCTTTCTTT. Protein sequence: CATTKGAEKNTEAFF.

The chain is built from TRBV12-5 and TRBJ1-1, with D unresolved. CDR1 is LGHNT, CDR2 FRNRAP, per germline. The CDR3 contains 15 residues. Between the trimmed V and J ends, which lost 0 bases and 4 bases, there was a span of 12 bases. DNA for the CDR3: TGTGCTAGTGGTTTGGTAGGGTCCGGAACCACTGAAGCTTTCTTT. Protein product: CASGLVGSGTTEAFF. The whole variable domain, filled in from reference TRBV12-5 and TRBJ1-1, reads DARVTQTPRHKVTEMGQEVTMRCQPILGHNTVFWYRQTMMQGLELLAYFRNRAPLDDSGMPKDRFSAEMPDATLATLKIQPSEPRDSAVYFCASGLVGSGTTEAFFGQGTRLTVV.